Following are 27 T cell receptor beta chains from one sample sequenced in a study of blood T cell repertoires in COVID-19. Libraries were prepared by immunoSEQ multiplex PCR; TCRdb keeps only in-frame clonotypes and omits some of them. This repertoire shows about 71,000 clones, 90% found once; its top ten account for about 5.1%. The sequencing sample was made of peripheral blood. Receptors originate from a woman under 30 with acute or convalescent COVID-19.

J is TRBJ2-5 and V is TRBV3-1 (or the pseudogene TRBV3-2), with 7 bases fitting TRBD2. Unmatched junction bases numbered 13, after V lost 1 base and J lost 5 bases. This CDR3 region has 17 residues. Germline values: CDR1 LGHDT, CDR2 YNNKEL (reference sequence). CDR3 DNA sequence: TGTGCCAGCAGCCAAGTTGGTGGGGCGGGAGTCAGGGAGACCCAGTACTTC. Its protein is CASSQVGGAGVRETQYF.

The chain couples TRBV24-1 to TRBJ2-1, with 7 bases identical to TRBD2. Germline CDR1 reads KGHDR; CDR2 reads SFDVKD. CDR3 length: 14 amino acids. Unmatched junction bases numbered 0, after V lost 5 bases and J lost 0 bases. CDR3 in DNA: TGTGCCACCAGTGGGGGGGGCTCCTACAATGAGCAGTTCTTC. Amino acid sequence: CATSGGGSYNEQFF.

The sample holds one count of this clone. The gene calls are TRBV18 and TRBJ1-1; TRBD1 might be the D (6 bases). The CDR3 length is 14 residues. V shed 4 bases and J shed 5 bases, with 14 bases lying between them. Germline V gene sequence: CDR1 KGHSH, CDR2 LQKENI. The CDR3 loop reads CASSQQGRVTEAFF. For the CDR3, the DNA is TGTGCCAGCTCACAACAGGGAAGGGTGACTGAAGCTTTCTTT.

This chain joins TRBV29-1 and TRBJ1-1; the D is unclear. Germline loops: CDR1 SQVTM, CDR2 ANQGSEA. CDR3 length: 12 residues. Trimming pared 6 bases from V and 1 base from J, leaving 9 bases between. CDR3: CSVRPANTEAFF. The CDR3 nucleotides are TGCAGCGTGAGGCCTGCGAACACTGAAGCTTTCTTT. The full variable domain, rest sourced from reference TRBV29-1 and TRBJ1-1, is SAVISQKPSRDICQRGTSLTIQCQVDSQVTMMFWYRQQPGQSLTLIATANQGSEATYESGFVIDKFPISRPNLTFSTLTVSNMSPEDSSIYLCSVRPANTEAFFGQGTRLTVV.

The chain uses TRBV18 and TRBJ1-3; D is unclear. The CDR3 is made up of 15 amino acids. Deletions cut 3 bases from V and 0 bases from J, with 9 bases between. Germline V gene data show CDR1 as KGHSH and CDR2 as LQKENI. This chain's CDR3 is CASSPPSPSGNTIYF. The CDR3 region has the DNA TGTGCCAGCTCACCGCCCAGTCCCTCTGGAAACACCATATATTTT.

The chain joins TRBV5-1 to TRBJ2-2, with TRBD1 matching 8 bases. V was clipped by 0 bases and J by 4 bases; unmatched bases: 8. Germline lookup yields CDR1 SGHRS and CDR2 YFSETQ. This CDR3 has 17 amino acids. This chain's CDR3 is CASSLDPGQGSTGELFF. The CDR3 region has the DNA TGCGCCAGCAGCTTGGACCCAGGACAGGGTAGCACCGGGGAGCTGTTTTTT.

This clone appeared a few times. The genes are TRBV7-2 and TRBJ1-3, with TRBD1 as a possible D gene (5 bases). The germline gives CDR1 SGHTA, CDR2 FQGNSA. V was cut by 6 bases and J by 0 bases, with 12 bases left in between. The CDR3 runs to 15 residues. The CDR3 region has the DNA TGTGCCAGCAGAGCCCCAGGGATCTCTGGAAACACCATATATTTT. Its translation is CASRAPGISGNTIYF. The full variable domain, with the rest looked up from reference TRBV7-2 and TRBJ1-3, is GAGVSQSPSNKVTEKGKDVELRCDPISGHTALYWYRQSLGQGLEFLIYFQGNSAPDKSGLPSDRFSAERTGGSVSTLTIQRTQQEDSAVYLCASRAPGISGNTIYFGEGSWLTVV.

The genes are TRBV18 and TRBJ2-1, with TRBD2 identical over 12 bases. This CDR3 has 15 residues. The ends lost 3 bases at V and 5 bases at J; junction bases unmatched: 2. Germline-derived CDR1 and CDR2 are KGHSH and LQKENI. The CDR3 bases are TGTGCCAGCTCACCCAGGACTAGCGGGAACAATGAGCAGTTCTTC. Its translation: CASSPRTSGNNEQFF.

This rearrangement joins TRBV4-3 to TRBJ1-4; D not certain. Germline-derived CDR1 and CDR2 are LGHNA and YSLEER. V was pared by 1 base and J by 7 bases, with 13 bases between. There are 15 residues in the CDR3. The CDR3 bases are TGCGCCAGCAGCCAAGGACACTCGGCGGGTGAAAAACTGTTTTTT. This sequence encodes CASSQGHSAGEKLFF.

The V gene is TRBV24-1, the J gene TRBJ2-4; D ambiguous. The germline gives CDR1 KGHDR, CDR2 SFDVKD. The CDR3 length is 17 residues. With 0 bases removed from V and 1 base from J, the gap between germline ends came to 12 bases. CDR3 amino acids: CATSDLGCRSAKNIQYF. The CDR3 bases are TGTGCCACCAGTGATTTGGGATGCAGGTCGGCCAAAAACATTCAGTACTTC.

The chain combines TRBV7-9 with TRBJ1-5, with D unclear. Germline V CDR1 and CDR2: SEHNR, FQNEAQ (reference sequence). The CDR3 runs to 12 residues. The V gene lost 1 base and the J gene lost 7 bases, with 5 bases spanning the gap. CDR3 DNA sequence: TGTGCCAGCAGCTTAGGGGAGCAGCCCCAGCATTTT. It encodes CASSLGEQPQHF.

The rearrangement links TRBV5-5 to TRBJ1-6; tentative D call: TRBD1 (5 bases). The CDR3 has 14 residues. In germline, CDR1 is SGHKS, CDR2 YYEKEE (reference sequence). Trimming took off 2 bases at V and 5 bases at J, with 8 bases between the two ends. In DNA form, the CDR3 reads TGTGCCAGCAGCTTTCAGGGTGATAATTCACCCCTCCACTTT. This codes for CASSFQGDNSPLHF.

The chain couples TRBV28 to TRBJ1-2, with D possibly being TRBD1 (5 bases). This CDR3 has 13 amino acids. Germline V gene lookup returns CDR1 MDHEN and CDR2 SYDVKM. Trimming cost V 2 bases and J 6 bases, with 10 bases left between them. The CDR3 DNA is TGTGCCAGCAGTTTACAGGGTGTCGATGGCTACACCTTC. Amino acids: CASSLQGVDGYTF.

In its sample, this clone was seen a few times. This same CDR3 is encoded by further DNA sequences in the sample. The genes are TRBV2 and TRBJ2-7; TRBD1 matches 7 bases. Trimming took 2 bases from V and 3 from J; bases not matched to a gene: 4. The CDR3 extends over 14 amino acids. CDR1 SNHLY and CDR2 FYNNEI come from the germline V gene. The CDR3 DNA follows: TGTGCCAGCAGTGAACAGGGGGAGTACTACGAGCAGTACTTC. Protein: CASSEQGEYYEQYF.

The chain couples TRBV4-3 to TRBJ2-3, with TRBD2 matching over 10 bases. Germline CDR1 and CDR2: LGHNA and YSLEER. V shed 4 bases, J shed 1 base, and the junction held 2 bases outside the gene matches. This CDR3 is built from 15 residues. CDR3 sequence reads: CASSRGTSGTDTQYF. The CDR3 DNA reads as TGCGCCAGCAGCCGCGGGACTAGCGGCACAGATACGCAGTATTTT.

The chain employs TRBV7-2 and TRBJ1-2, with 9 bases fitting TRBD1. V trimming: 5 bases; J trimming: 3 bases; junction bases outside the gene matches: 4. The CDR3 runs 14 residues. Germline V lookup: CDR1 SGHTA, CDR2 FQGNSA. The CDR3 protein is CASSHGQGYYGYTF. The CDR3 region has the DNA TGTGCCAGCAGCCACGGACAGGGGTACTATGGCTACACCTTC. Complete variable domain (other parts from reference TRBV7-2 and TRBJ1-2): GAGVSQSPSNKVTEKGKDVELRCDPISGHTALYWYRQSLGQGLEFLIYFQGNSAPDKSGLPSDRFSAERTGGSVSTLTIQRTQQEDSAVYLCASSHGQGYYGYTFGSGTRLTVV.

This chain links TRBV28 with TRBJ1-2; 7 bases match TRBD1. J was trimmed by 8 bases and V by 4 bases; bases with no gene match: 7. Per germline, CDR1 MDHEN and CDR2 SYDVKM. The CDR3 sequence is 13 residues long. The CDR3 protein is CASSSPGGWGYTF. The CDR3 coding sequence is TGTGCCAGCAGTTCTCCAGGGGGTTGGGGCTACACCTTC.

CDR3 bases: TGTGCCAGCAGCCAAGAGGCTAGCGGGAGGACCTACAATGAGCAGTTCTTC. Amino acids: CASSQEASGRTYNEQFF. V and J are TRBV11-2 and TRBJ2-1, with 11 bases matching TRBD2. CDR1 and CDR2 (germline): SGHAT, FQNNGV. After removal of 5 bases from V and 2 bases from J, the junction contained 8 bases not matched to a gene. This CDR3 region has 17 residues.

J is TRBJ2-5 and V is TRBV4-1; D gene unclear. Trimming removed 3 bases at V and 5 bases at J, with 10 bases between. Germline lookup yields CDR1 MGHRA and CDR2 YSYEKL. The CDR3 loop spans 13 amino acids. This CDR3 reads CASSHVHGETQYF. CDR3 in DNA: TGCGCCAGCAGCCACGTCCACGGGGAGACCCAGTACTTC.

The chain links TRBV6-1 to TRBJ1-1; a weak D match, TRBD1 (5 bases). This CDR3 spans 16 amino acids. Trimming cost V 0 bases and J 1 base, with 12 bases left between them. Per the germline V gene, CDR1 is MNHNS and CDR2 is SASEGT. The CDR3: CASSEARGWANTEAFF. In DNA form, the CDR3 reads TGTGCCAGCAGTGAAGCGCGGGGGTGGGCGAACACTGAAGCTTTCTTT.

V and J are TRBV19 and TRBJ1-5; 7 bases match TRBD1. The CDR3 runs 16 residues. V dropped 1 base and J dropped 5; count of bases not matched to a gene: 8. CDR1 LNHDA and CDR2 SQIVND come from the germline V gene (reference sequence). For the CDR3, the DNA is TGTGCCAGTAGTATAGTACGACAGGGTGCCGATCAGCCCCAGCATTTT. It encodes CASSIVRQGADQPQHF.

The V and J genes are TRBV9 and TRBJ2-1, with TRBD2 identical over 10 bases. This CDR3 comprises 16 residues. Germline V CDR1 and CDR2: SGDLS, YYNGEE. The junction had 7 bases not matched to a gene; V was cut back by 0 bases and J by 7 bases. CDR3 region: CASSVDSGGAWNEQFF. The DNA of the CDR3 is TGTGCCAGCAGCGTAGACAGCGGGGGGGCGTGGAATGAGCAGTTCTTC.

This clone was recorded once. The chain joins TRBV7-2 to TRBJ2-7; the match to TRBD2 covers 10 bases. V gave up 1 base and J gave up 7 bases; unmatched junction bases: 7. The CDR3 has 15 amino acids. The germline gives CDR1 SGHTA, CDR2 FQGNSA. CDR3 in DNA: TGTGCCAGCAGCTTAGATCTAGCGGGGGTGGAGGAGCAGTACTTC. Translating it yields CASSLDLAGVEEQYF. The whole variable domain, filled in from reference TRBV7-2 and TRBJ2-7, reads GAGVSQSPSNKVTEKGKDVELRCDPISGHTALYWYRQSLGQGLEFLIYFQGNSAPDKSGLPSDRFSAERTGGSVSTLTIQRTQQEDSAVYLCASSLDLAGVEEQYFGPGTRLTVT.

The V and J genes are TRBV18 and TRBJ1-4; D remains unclear. This CDR3 has 13 amino acids. CDR1 and CDR2 from the germline V gene are KGHSH and LQKENI. V was shortened by 1 base and J by 7 bases, with 7 bases between the two germline ends. The CDR3 nucleotides are TGTGCCAGCTCACCACGAGAGGGTGAAAAACTGTTTTTT. Translated, it gives CASSPREGEKLFF.

This chain links TRBV5-1 with TRBJ1-1, with D perhaps matching TRBD1 (6 bases). The germline V gene encodes CDR1 SGHRS and CDR2 YFSETQ. V lost 8 bases, J lost 5 bases, and 22 bases lay in between. There are 15 residues in the CDR3. This CDR3 reads CASHEDATGRTEAFF. The DNA of the CDR3 is TGCGCCAGTCACGAGGATGCCACAGGGCGAACTGAAGCTTTCTTT.

The rearrangement joins TRBV6-5 to TRBJ1-1; the D gene is possibly TRBD1 (6 bases). Germline V gene data show CDR1 as MNHEY and CDR2 as SVGAGI. V was clipped by 2 bases and J by 5 bases, with 18 bases between them. The CDR3 is 16 residues long. The CDR3 loop is CASSYVDRNLGTEAFF. The CDR3 bases are TGTGCCAGCAGTTACGTTGACAGGAATCTGGGGACTGAAGCTTTCTTT.

The chain joins TRBV19 to TRBJ2-1, with D perhaps TRBD1 (6 bases). The V end lost 5 bases, the J end lost 5 bases, and 13 bases lay between the germline ends. Germline assignment: CDR1 LNHDA and CDR2 SQIVND (reference sequence). The CDR3 loop spans 14 amino acids. The chain's CDR3 is CASSVQGNHNEQFF. The CDR3 DNA is TGTGCCAGTAGTGTGCAGGGGAACCACAATGAGCAGTTCTTC.